This passage covers 29 T cell receptor beta chains from one sample sequenced in a study of cytomegalovirus exposure and HLA in healthy donors. Primers: 60 Vbeta forward and 13 Jbeta reverse. The data were produced by immunoSEQ multiplex PCR, yet TCRdb's version contains in-frame clones alone and is incomplete. The data show around 160,000 clones, about 77% seen once. Sequenced: PBMCs. Receptors were obtained from a male donor in good health and CMV-seropositive.

This clone has just a few counts. This chain joins TRBV6-6 and TRBJ1-1; 12 bases map to TRBD1. From germline, CDR1 is MNHNY and CDR2 SVGAGI (reference sequence). The CDR3 contains 16 residues. V lost 4 bases to trimming and J lost 8 bases; unmatched junction nucleotides: 11. In DNA, the CDR3 is TGTGCCAGCAGTTTACCGTGGGGACAGGGGGCGTCCGAAGCTTTCTTT. Translation gives CASSLPWGQGASEAFF.

The chain joins TRBV2 to TRBJ2-1; a possible D gene is TRBD2 (6 bases). Per germline, CDR1 SNHLY and CDR2 FYNNEI. The CDR3 covers 14 residues. Trimming removed 6 bases from V and 6 bases from J, with 15 bases in between. The CDR3 DNA sequence: TGTGCCAGCAGATACCGGGACTGGGCCAATGAGCAGTTCTTC. Translating it yields CASRYRDWANEQFF.

This clone was picked up a small number of times. The rearrangement joins TRBV2 to TRBJ1-2; no clear D gene. Germline V gene sequence: CDR1 SNHLY, CDR2 FYNNEI. V gave up 6 bases and J gave up 4 bases, with 9 bases separating them. This CDR3 region has 12 residues. CDR3 amino acids: CASSGRPYGYTF. As DNA, the CDR3 is TGTGCCAGCAGCGGGAGACCCTATGGCTACACCTTC.

The chain links TRBV5-6 to TRBJ2-7; 8 bases line up with TRBD2. J was trimmed by 2 bases and V by 4 bases; bases with no gene match: 11. The length of the CDR3 is 16 residues. Germline CDR1 and CDR2: SGHDT and YYEEEE. The CDR3 sequence is CASSPPLTSGPYEQYF. The CDR3 region has the DNA TGTGCCAGCAGCCCTCCCCTCACTAGCGGCCCCTACGAGCAGTACTTC.

The chain is built from TRBV9 and TRBJ1-1; 9 positions agree with TRBD1. V was pared by 0 bases and J by 7 bases, with 4 bases of the junction left unmatched. Per the germline V gene, CDR1 is SGDLS and CDR2 is YYNGEE. This CDR3 region has 14 residues. Here the CDR3 reads CASSVAGTGNEAFF. In DNA form, the CDR3 reads TGTGCCAGCAGCGTAGCTGGGACAGGGAATGAAGCTTTCTTT.

This chain uses TRBV7-8 with TRBJ1-1, with 7 bases aligning to TRBD1. CDR1 and CDR2 from the germline V gene are SGHVS and FQNEAQ. The CDR3 runs to 16 residues. The trim removed 2 bases at V and 2 bases at J, leaving 8 bases unmatched. In nucleotides, the CDR3 is TGTGCCAGCAGCTTATCCTTCGGACAGGCAAACACTGAAGCTTTCTTT. Its protein product is CASSLSFGQANTEAFF.

The chain employs TRBV5-1 and TRBJ2-7; 10 bases line up with TRBD1. Germline V gene lookup returns CDR1 SGHRS and CDR2 YFSETQ. CDR3 size: 14 residues. V shed 5 bases and J 2 bases; nucleotides not matched to a gene: 4. The CDR3 DNA reads TGCGCCAGCAGACGGGGACAGGGGACCTACGAGCAGTACTTC. Translated: CASRRGQGTYEQYF. Full variable domain (missing parts from reference TRBV5-1 and TRBJ2-7): KAGVTQTPRYLIKTRGQQVTLSCSPISGHRSVSWYQQTPGQGLQFLFEYFSETQRNKGNFPGRFSGRQFSNSRSEMNVSTLELGDSALYLCASRRGQGTYEQYFGPGTRLTVT.

The chain has TRBV10-1 and TRBJ2-2, with a weak D call TRBD1 (6 bases). Per germline, CDR1 WNHNN and CDR2 SYGVQD (reference sequence). This CDR3 has 13 residues. V gave up 6 bases and J gave up 5 bases, with 10 bases separating them. CDR3 sequence (DNA): TGCGCCAGCAGGACAGGACTTACCGGGGAGCTGTTTTTT. This sequence encodes CASRTGLTGELFF.

This chain joins TRBV12-5 and TRBJ2-5; TRBD2 agrees at 9 bases. Gene TRBJ2-7 matches the end of the DNA better, so the J call may be wrong. Germline V gene data show CDR1 as LGHNT and CDR2 as FRNRAP. The CDR3 consists of 15 residues. The CDR3 region has the DNA TGTGCTAGTGGTCCCCAGCGGGGGGACCTCTACGAGCAGTACTTC. Translating gives CASGPQRGDLYEQYF.

The chain employs TRBV29-1 and TRBJ1-1; D is possibly TRBD1 (5 bases). Trimming left V 6 bases short and J 3 bases short, with 20 bases between. The CDR3 is 15 amino acids. CDR1 is SQVTM, CDR2 ANQGSEA, per germline. The CDR3 nucleotides read TGCAGCGTCAGTGGGGCCCCCAACGCGGACACTGAAGCTTTCTTT. It translates to CSVSGAPNADTEAFF.

The rearrangement uses TRBV4-1 and TRBJ2-5; D gene unclear. CDR1 and CDR2 (germline): MGHRA, YSYEKL. This CDR3 has 16 amino acids. Trimming removed 0 bases from V and 5 bases from J, with 16 bases in between. The CDR3 reads CASSQESLEVEETQYF. The DNA of the CDR3 is TGCGCCAGCAGCCAAGAGTCCCTCGAAGTTGAGGAGACCCAGTACTTC.

The chain employs TRBV7-2 and TRBJ1-2; D perhaps matches TRBD1 (5 bases). This CDR3 region has 12 residues. Trimming stripped 8 bases from V and 1 base from J, with 8 bases between. CDR1 is SGHTA and CDR2 is FQGNSA in the germline V gene. As DNA, the CDR3 is TGTGCCAGCGGGGGGAATAACTATGGCTACACCTTC. This translates into CASGGNNYGYTF. Variable domain in full (rest from reference TRBV7-2 and TRBJ1-2): GAGVSQSPSNKVTEKGKDVELRCDPISGHTALYWYRQSLGQGLEFLIYFQGNSAPDKSGLPSDRFSAERTGGSVSTLTIQRTQQEDSAVYLCASGGNNYGYTFGSGTRLTVV.

The J gene is TRBJ1-5, the V gene TRBV27; 7 positions match TRBD1. Germline CDR1 is MNHEY and CDR2 is SMNVEV (reference sequence). The V and J ends lost 5 bases and 7 bases, in that order; junction bases with no gene match: 8. This CDR3 is built from 14 residues. CDR3 bases: TGTGCCAGCAGTCCCCGACAGGGTGCCCAGCCCCAGCATTTT. Its protein is CASSPRQGAQPQHF.

This clone is a singleton in its sample. The V and J genes are TRBV4-3 and TRBJ1-6; TRBD1 aligns across 7 bases. The CDR3 runs 16 residues. The germline gives CDR1 LGHNA, CDR2 YSLEER. V was clipped by 0 bases and J by 9 bases; unmatched bases: 8. CDR3 DNA sequence: TGCGCCAGCAGCCAAGACCTAAACAGGGGAGCTTCACCCCTCCACTTT. This gives the protein CASSQDLNRGASPLHF.

This clone occurred a few times. The chain is built from TRBV7-9 and TRBJ1-1; D is ambiguous. V was pared by 5 bases and J by 2 bases, with 6 bases between. Germline assignment: CDR1 SEHNR and CDR2 FQNEAQ (reference sequence). The length of the CDR3 is 12 residues. CDR3 sequence reads: CASSPTNTEAFF. The CDR3 DNA reads as TGTGCCAGCAGCCCCACTAACACTGAAGCTTTCTTT.

This CDR3 is CASSESWGQPQHF. As DNA, the CDR3 is TGTGCCAGCAGTGAATCGTGGGGCCAGCCCCAGCATTTT. The chain couples TRBV6-1 to TRBJ1-5; tentatively, D is TRBD1 (5 bases). Trimming removed 2 bases at V and 7 bases at J, with 9 bases between. CDR1 MNHNS and CDR2 SASEGT come from the germline V gene. This CDR3 has 13 residues.

The chain combines TRBV7-9 with TRBJ1-6; no clear D. The CDR3 extends over 14 amino acids. V gave up 3 bases and J gave up 10 bases, with 13 bases separating them. CDR1 and CDR2 from the germline V gene are SEHNR and FQNEAQ (reference sequence). The CDR3 DNA is TGTGCCAGCAGCTTGCCTTTTCCCGAGTCACCCCTCCACTTT. Amino acids: CASSLPFPESPLHF.

This clone has just one count. The chain couples TRBV2 to TRBJ1-5; D is undetermined. CDR1 and CDR2 (germline): SNHLY, FYNNEI. V was pared by 3 bases and J by 2 bases, with 26 bases between. CDR3 size: 20 residues. The chain's CDR3 is CASSDSVGYLPKEGNQPQHF. The CDR3 nucleotides are TGTGCCAGCAGTGATAGTGTAGGTTACTTACCAAAGGAGGGCAATCAGCCCCAGCATTTT.

The V call is TRBV11-3, the J call TRBJ2-1; 7 bases line up with TRBD1. CDR1 is SGHNT and CDR2 is YENEEA in the germline V gene. CDR3 size: 14 residues. With V trimmed by 4 bases and J by 7 bases, 7 bases remained unmatched. The DNA for the CDR3 is TGTGCCAGCAGCTCACCGGGACAGCCGAATGAGCAGTTCTTC. Residues: CASSSPGQPNEQFF.

This sequence joins TRBV6-6 and TRBJ2-2, with 8 bases aligning to TRBD2. The CDR3 sequence is 15 residues long. In germline, CDR1 is MNHNY, CDR2 SVGAGI (reference sequence). V was pared by 3 bases and J by 3 bases, with 3 bases of the junction left unmatched. CDR3 DNA sequence: TGTGCCAGCAGTTATCGGGAGGGGGACACCGGGGAGCTGTTTTTT. Protein product: CASSYREGDTGELFF.

CDR3 region: CASSLVAGGPSTDTQYF. DNA of the CDR3: TGTGCCAGCAGCTTAGTAGCGGGGGGGCCTAGCACAGATACGCAGTATTTT. This chain uses TRBV7-2 with TRBJ2-3, with 11 bases identical to TRBD2. Looked up from germline, CDR1 is SGHTA and CDR2 is FQGNSA. V was pared by 1 base and J by 0 bases, with 3 bases of the junction left unmatched. CDR3 length: 17 amino acids.

The gene calls are TRBV4-1 and TRBJ2-7, with 8 positions matching TRBD1. Germline trimming cut 0 bases from V and 3 bases from J; bases unmatched to any gene: 4. The CDR3 runs to 15 residues. Germline V gene data show CDR1 as MGHRA and CDR2 as YSYEKL. CDR3 loop: CASSQEDRGIYEQYF. The DNA of the CDR3 is TGCGCCAGCAGCCAAGAAGACAGGGGCATCTACGAGCAGTACTTC.

The chain recombines TRBV9 with TRBJ2-5, with 9 bases aligning to TRBD2. The tail of the sequence fits TRBJ2-7 better, so the J call may be wrong. The germline V gene encodes CDR1 SGDLS and CDR2 YYNGEE. The CDR3 is 14 residues long. CDR3 nucleotides: TGTGCCAGCAGCAGTAGCGGGGGCTCCTACGAGCAGTACTTC. Amino acids: CASSSSGGSYEQYF.

The J gene is TRBJ1-5, the V gene TRBV9, with 10 bases matching TRBD1. This CDR3 spans 15 amino acids. Germline CDR1 and CDR2: SGDLS and YYNGEE. J lost 4 bases, V lost 3 bases, and 4 bases had no gene match. In DNA form, the CDR3 reads TGTGCCAGCAGCGAGGGGACAGGGGAGAATCAGCCCCAGCATTTT. Translation: CASSEGTGENQPQHF.

V is TRBV4-1 and J is TRBJ1-3; D call uncertain. Germline assignment: CDR1 MGHRA and CDR2 YSYEKL. The CDR3 totals 14 residues. Trimming stripped 1 base from V and 3 bases from J, with 7 bases between. Here the CDR3 reads CASSQGPGGNTIYF. CDR3 nucleotides: TGCGCCAGCAGCCAAGGACCAGGTGGAAACACCATATATTTT.

The chain joins TRBV7-2 to TRBJ2-3; D is unresolved. The V end was cut by 0 bases, the J end by 2 bases, with 6 bases between. CDR1 is SGHTA and CDR2 is FQGNSA in the germline V gene. CDR3 length equals 14 residues. The CDR3 spells CASSLASSTDTQYF. CDR3 DNA sequence: TGTGCCAGCAGCTTAGCGTCCTCCACAGATACGCAGTATTTT. Full variable domain (missing parts from reference TRBV7-2 and TRBJ2-3): GAGVSQSPSNKVTEKGKDVELRCDPISGHTALYWYRQSLGQGLEFLIYFQGNSAPDKSGLPSDRFSAERTGGSVSTLTIQRTQQEDSAVYLCASSLASSTDTQYFGPGTRLTVL.

This chain joins TRBV6-6 and TRBJ1-2; D may be TRBD1 (6 bases). The V end was cut by 4 bases, the J end by 2 bases, with 11 bases between. The CDR3 has 14 amino acids. Germline V gene data show CDR1 as MNHNY and CDR2 as SVGAGI (reference sequence). The CDR3 region is CASSLTGFNYGYTF. The CDR3 DNA reads as TGTGCCAGCAGTTTGACAGGTTTCAACTATGGCTACACCTTC.

V and J are TRBV25-1 and TRBJ2-5; D remains unclear. The V and J ends lost 2 bases and 5 bases respectively, with 6 bases between them. The germline V gene has CDR1 MGHDK and CDR2 SYGVNS. The CDR3 loop spans 12 amino acids. This CDR3 reads CASSEARETQYF. CDR3 bases: TGTGCCAGCAGTGAAGCCAGGGAGACCCAGTACTTC.

This clone has a single count. The chain combines TRBV4-1 with TRBJ1-5, with 7 bases lining up with TRBD1. Germline V gene lookup returns CDR1 MGHRA and CDR2 YSYEKL. With 1 base clipped from V and 7 bases from J, the junction kept 7 bases outside the gene matches. The CDR3 is made up of 15 amino acids. The CDR3 sequence: CASSQGQGTRQPQHF. CDR3 nucleotide sequence: TGCGCCAGCAGCCAAGGACAGGGTACCCGACAGCCCCAGCATTTT.